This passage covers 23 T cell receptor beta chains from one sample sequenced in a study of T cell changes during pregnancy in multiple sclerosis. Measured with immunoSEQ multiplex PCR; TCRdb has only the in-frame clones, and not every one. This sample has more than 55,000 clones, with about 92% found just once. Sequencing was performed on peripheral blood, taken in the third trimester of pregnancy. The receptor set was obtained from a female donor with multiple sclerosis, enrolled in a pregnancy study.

CDR3 residues: CAISGGGGYTF. CDR3 in DNA: TGTGCCATCAGTGGAGGGGGTGGCTACACCTTC. The J gene is TRBJ1-2, the V gene TRBV10-3; D may be TRBD1 (6 bases). The CDR3 is made up of 11 amino acids. V shed 4 bases and J shed 7 bases, with 7 bases lying between them. Per germline, CDR1 ENHRY and CDR2 SYGVKD.

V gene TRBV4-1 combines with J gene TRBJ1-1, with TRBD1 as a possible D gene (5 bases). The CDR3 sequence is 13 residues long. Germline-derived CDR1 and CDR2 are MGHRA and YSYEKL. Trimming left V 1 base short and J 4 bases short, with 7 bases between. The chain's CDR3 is CASSQGTPTEAFF. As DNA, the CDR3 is TGCGCCAGCAGCCAAGGGACACCCACTGAAGCTTTCTTT.

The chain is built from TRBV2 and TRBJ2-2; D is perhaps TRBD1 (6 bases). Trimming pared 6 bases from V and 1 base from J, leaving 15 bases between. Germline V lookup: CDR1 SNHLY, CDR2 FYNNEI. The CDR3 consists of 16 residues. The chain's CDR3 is CASSGDRGKNTGELFF. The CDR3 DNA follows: TGTGCCAGCAGCGGTGATAGGGGGAAGAACACCGGGGAGCTGTTTTTT.

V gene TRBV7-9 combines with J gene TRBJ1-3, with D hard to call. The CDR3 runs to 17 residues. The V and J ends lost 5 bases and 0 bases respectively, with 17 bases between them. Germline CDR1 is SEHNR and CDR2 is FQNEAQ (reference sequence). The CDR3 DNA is TGTGCCAGCAGCCGCTCACGGGTGTTCAGCTCTGGAAACACCATATATTTT. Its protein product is CASSRSRVFSSGNTIYF. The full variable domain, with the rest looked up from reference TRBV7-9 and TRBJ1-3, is DTGVSQNPRHKITKRGQNVTFRCDPISEHNRLYWYRQTLGQGPEFLTYFQNEAQLEKSRLLSDRFSAERPKGSFSTLEIQRTEQGDSAMYLCASSRSRVFSSGNTIYFGEGSWLTVV.

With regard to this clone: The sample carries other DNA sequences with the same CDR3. The CDR3 protein is CASSIGGFGTEAFF. CDR3 sequence (DNA): TGTGCCAGTAGTATAGGAGGGTTTGGCACTGAAGCTTTCTTT. The V and J genes are TRBV19 and TRBJ1-1; D uncertain. CDR3 length: 14 amino acids. Trimming shortened V by 1 base and J by 4 bases, and 10 bases separated the two germline ends. Germline V gene sequence: CDR1 LNHDA, CDR2 SQIVND (reference sequence).

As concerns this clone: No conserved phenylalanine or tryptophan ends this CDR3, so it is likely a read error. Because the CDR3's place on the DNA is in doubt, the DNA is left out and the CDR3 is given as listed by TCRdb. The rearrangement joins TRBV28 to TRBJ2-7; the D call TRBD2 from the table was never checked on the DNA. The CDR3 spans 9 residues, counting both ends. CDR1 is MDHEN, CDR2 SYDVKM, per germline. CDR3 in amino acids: CANPREGKC.

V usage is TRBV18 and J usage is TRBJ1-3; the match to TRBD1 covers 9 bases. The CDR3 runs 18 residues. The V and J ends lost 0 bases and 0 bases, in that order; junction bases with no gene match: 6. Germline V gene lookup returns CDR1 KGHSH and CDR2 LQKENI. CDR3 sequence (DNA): TGTGCCAGCTCACCACCGGGACAGGGACCTCTCTCTGGAAACACCATATATTTT. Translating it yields CASSPPGQGPLSGNTIYF. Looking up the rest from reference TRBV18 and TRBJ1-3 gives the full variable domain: NAGVMQNPRHLVRRRGQEARLRCSPMKGHSHVYWYRQLPEEGLKFMVYLQKENIIDESGMPKERFSAEFPKEGPSILRIQQVVRGDSAAYFCASSPPGQGPLSGNTIYFGEGSWLTVV.

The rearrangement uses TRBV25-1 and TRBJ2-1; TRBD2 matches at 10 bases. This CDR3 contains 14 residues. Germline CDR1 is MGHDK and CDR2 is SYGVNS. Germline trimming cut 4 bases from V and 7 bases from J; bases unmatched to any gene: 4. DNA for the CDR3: TGTGCCAGCAGTGCTTCTAGCGGGAGTAATGAGCAGTTCTTC. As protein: CASSASSGSNEQFF.

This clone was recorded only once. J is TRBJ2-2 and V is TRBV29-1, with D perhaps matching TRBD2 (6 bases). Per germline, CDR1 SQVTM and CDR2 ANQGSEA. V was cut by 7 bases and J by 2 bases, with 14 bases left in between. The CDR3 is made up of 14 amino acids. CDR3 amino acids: CSAWTNLNTGELFF. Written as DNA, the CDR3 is TGCAGCGCCTGGACTAACCTAAACACCGGGGAGCTGTTTTTT.

The CDR3 region has the DNA TGTGCCAGCAGTATCCTATCCTACGAGCAGTACTTC. Its protein product is CASSILSYEQYF. This rearrangement joins TRBV28 to TRBJ2-7, with D uncertain. The CDR3 spans 12 residues. Germline CDR1 and CDR2: MDHEN and SYDVKM. Trimming stripped 5 bases from V and 1 base from J, with 6 bases between.

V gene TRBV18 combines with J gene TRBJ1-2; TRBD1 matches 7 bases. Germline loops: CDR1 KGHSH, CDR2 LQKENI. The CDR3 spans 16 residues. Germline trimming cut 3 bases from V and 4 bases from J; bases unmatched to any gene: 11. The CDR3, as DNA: TGTGCCAGCTCACCTGCCGGGACAGAGGATTTCTATGGCTACACCTTC. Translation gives CASSPAGTEDFYGYTF.

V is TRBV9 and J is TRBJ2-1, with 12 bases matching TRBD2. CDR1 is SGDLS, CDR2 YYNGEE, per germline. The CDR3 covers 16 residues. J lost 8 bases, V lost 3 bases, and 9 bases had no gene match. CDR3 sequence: CASSALAGGPGYEQFF. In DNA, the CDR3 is TGTGCCAGCAGCGCCCTAGCGGGAGGGCCTGGGTATGAGCAGTTCTTC.

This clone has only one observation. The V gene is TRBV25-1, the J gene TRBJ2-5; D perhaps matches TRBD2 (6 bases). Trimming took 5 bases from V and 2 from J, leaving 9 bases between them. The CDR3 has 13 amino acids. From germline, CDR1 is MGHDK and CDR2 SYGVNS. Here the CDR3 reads CASSSAGQETQYF. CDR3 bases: TGTGCCAGCAGTTCAGCGGGTCAAGAGACCCAGTACTTC.

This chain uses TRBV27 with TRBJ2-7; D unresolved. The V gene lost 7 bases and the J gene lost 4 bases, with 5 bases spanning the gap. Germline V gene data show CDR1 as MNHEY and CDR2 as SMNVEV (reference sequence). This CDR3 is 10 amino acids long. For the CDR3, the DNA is TGTGCCAGCAAGAGATACGAGCAGTACTTC. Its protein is CASKRYEQYF.

CDR3 nucleotide sequence: TGTGCCAGCAGCCGACAGGACACTGAAGCTTTCTTT. Protein product: CASSRQDTEAFF. The chain links TRBV13 to TRBJ1-1; tentative D call: TRBD1 (6 bases). This CDR3 is built from 12 residues. From germline, CDR1 is PRHDT and CDR2 FYEKMQ (reference sequence). Trimming took 5 bases from V and 3 from J, leaving 7 bases between them.

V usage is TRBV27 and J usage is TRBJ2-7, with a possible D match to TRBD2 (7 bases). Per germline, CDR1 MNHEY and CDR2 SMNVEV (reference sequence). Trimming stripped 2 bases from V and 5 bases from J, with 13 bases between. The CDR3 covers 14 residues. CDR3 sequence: CASSLTGGTHEQYF. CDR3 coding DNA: TGTGCCAGCAGTTTAACGGGGGGCACTCACGAGCAGTACTTC.

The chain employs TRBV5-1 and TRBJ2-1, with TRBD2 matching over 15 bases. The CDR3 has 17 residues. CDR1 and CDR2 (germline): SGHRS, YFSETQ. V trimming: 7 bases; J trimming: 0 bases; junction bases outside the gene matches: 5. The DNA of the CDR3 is TGCGCCAGCCGCGGACTAGCGGGAGGGTCCTCCTACAATGAGCAGTTCTTC. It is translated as CASRGLAGGSSYNEQFF.

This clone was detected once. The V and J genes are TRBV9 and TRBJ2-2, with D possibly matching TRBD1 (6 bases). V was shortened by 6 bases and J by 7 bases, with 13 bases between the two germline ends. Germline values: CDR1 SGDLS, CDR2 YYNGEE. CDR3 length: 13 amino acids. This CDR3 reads CASNTRGDGELFF. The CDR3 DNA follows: TGTGCCAGCAACACCAGGGGAGACGGGGAGCTGTTTTTT.

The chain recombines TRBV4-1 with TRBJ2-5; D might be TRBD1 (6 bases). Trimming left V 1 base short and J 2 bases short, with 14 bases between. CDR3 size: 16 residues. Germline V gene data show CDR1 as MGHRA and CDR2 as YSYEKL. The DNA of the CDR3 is TGCGCCAGCAGCCAAGGTTTTGGACAGAGACAAGAGACCCAGTACTTC. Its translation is CASSQGFGQRQETQYF.

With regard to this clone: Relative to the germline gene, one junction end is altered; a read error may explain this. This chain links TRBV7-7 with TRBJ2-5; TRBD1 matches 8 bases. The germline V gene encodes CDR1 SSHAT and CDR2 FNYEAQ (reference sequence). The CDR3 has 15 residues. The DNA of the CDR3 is TGTGCTAGCAGCTCTGGACAGGGTGAGGTGAAGACCCAGTACTTC. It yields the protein CASSSGQGEVKTQYF.

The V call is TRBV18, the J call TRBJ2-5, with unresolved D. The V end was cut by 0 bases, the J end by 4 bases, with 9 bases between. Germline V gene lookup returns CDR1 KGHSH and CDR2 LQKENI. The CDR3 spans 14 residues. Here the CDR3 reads CASSPPSYGETQYF. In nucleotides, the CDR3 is TGTGCCAGCTCACCACCGAGTTACGGAGAGACCCAGTACTTC.

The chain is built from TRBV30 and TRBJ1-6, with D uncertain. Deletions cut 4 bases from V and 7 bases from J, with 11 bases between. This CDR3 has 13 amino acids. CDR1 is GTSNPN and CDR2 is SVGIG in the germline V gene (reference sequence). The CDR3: CAWTYKPNSPLHF. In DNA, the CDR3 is TGTGCCTGGACCTATAAACCCAATTCACCCCTCCACTTT.

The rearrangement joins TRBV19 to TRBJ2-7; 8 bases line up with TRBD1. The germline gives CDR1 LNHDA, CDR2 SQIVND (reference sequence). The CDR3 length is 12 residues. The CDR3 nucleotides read TGTGAAGACAGGCGCAGGGGGCACGAGCAGTACTTC. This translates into CEDRRRGHEQYF.